A selection of T cell receptor beta chains follows, all from one sample in a study of long-term antiretroviral therapy in people with HIV. Here immunoSEQ multiplex PCR was the method, and the copy in TCRdb shows in-frame clones only, minus some. The repertoire holds about 21,000 clones, with about nine tenths as singletons. The sequenced sample was unsorted PBMCs, obtained 0.2 years before starting antiretroviral therapy. Every receptor here comes from a man aged 18 to 29 with HIV. CDR3s include the opening cysteine and the closing phenylalanine or tryptophan. D genes are given only for firm matches. Expanded clones are given a class, and other clones once, few, many or no size at all.

J,size,D,V,CDR3,DNA
TRBJ2-2,-,TRBD1,TRBV5-1,CASSYDRGLTGELFF,TGCGCCAGCAGCTATGACAGGGGGCTAACCGGGGAGCTGTTTTTT
TRBJ2-7,-,TRBD1,TRBV2,CASSEGTGPYEQYF,TGTGCCAGCAGTGAGGGGACAGGCCCCTACGAGCAGTACTTC
TRBJ1-2,-,-,TRBV18,CASSQETGNYGYTF,TGTGCCAGCTCACAGGAGACGGGGAACTATGGCTACACCTTC
TRBJ1-2,-,-,TRBV7-9,CASSTPSGSALPYGYTF,TGTGCCAGCAGCACCCCATCCGGGTCAGCCCTCCCCTATGGCTACACCTTC
TRBJ2-5,medium-sized,TRBD2,TRBV2,CASSDGGGSGETQYF,TGTGCCAGCAGTGATGGGGGGGGGTCCGGAGAGACCCAGTACTTC
TRBJ2-7,-,TRBD1,TRBV10-3,CASSPDRVYEQYF,TGTGCCAGCAGTCCGGACAGGGTGTACGAGCAGTACTTC
TRBJ1-2,-,-,TRBV5-1,CASSLGMNYGYTF,TGCGCCAGCAGCTTAGGTATGAACTATGGCTACACCTTC
TRBJ1-1,-,TRBD1,TRBV5-1,CASSLGRTGRNTEAFF,TGCGCCAGCAGCTTGGGCCGGACAGGGAGAAACACTGAAGCTTTCTTT
TRBJ1-5,-,-,TRBV6-5,CASSGTSSNQPQHF,TGTGCCAGCAGCGGGACATCTAGCAATCAGCCCCAGCATTTT
TRBJ2-7,-,-,TRBV7-9,CASSLARGYEQYF,TGTGCCAGCAGCTTAGCAAGGGGCTACGAGCAGTACTTC
TRBJ2-4,-,-,TRBV7-9,CARAEIGENIQYF,TGTGCCCGGGCGGAAATAGGGGAAAACATTCAGTACTTC
TRBJ2-1,-,TRBD2,TRBV5-8,CASRKGAGGLGNEQFF,TGTGCCAGCAGAAAGGGCGCGGGGGGGCTTGGCAATGAGCAGTTCTTC
TRBJ2-1,-,-,TRBV20-1,CSASGGIGQFF,TGCAGTGCTAGTGGAGGAATAGGGCAGTTCTTC
TRBJ1-1,-,-,TRBV6-5,CASSSQLDTEAFF,TGTGCCAGCAGTTCCCAGTTGGACACTGAAGCTTTCTTT
TRBJ1-2,few,TRBD1,TRBV7-9,CASSTPTGEVYGYTF,TGTGCCAGCAGCACGCCGACAGGGGAGGTCTATGGCTACACCTTC
TRBJ2-1,once,TRBD1,TRBV12-5,CASGLGQGYNEQFF,TGTGCTAGTGGTTTGGGACAGGGGTACAATGAGCAGTTCTTC
TRBJ2-7,-,TRBD2,TRBV2,CASSATSGRFRSEQYF,TGTGCCAGCAGCGCTACTAGCGGGAGGTTTCGCTCCGAGCAGTACTTC
TRBJ2-2,-,-,TRBV27,CASSISRTGELFF,TGTGCCAGCAGTATCTCCCGCACCGGGGAGCTGTTTTTT
TRBJ2-6,few,-,TRBV27,CASSSWTEHVLTF,TGTGCCAGCAGTTCTTGGACGGAGCACGTCCTGACTTTC
TRBJ2-3,-,TRBD2,TRBV9,CASTRSGADTQYF,TGTGCCAGCACTCGGAGCGGGGCAGATACGCAGTATTTT
TRBJ2-1,-,TRBD2,TRBV5-1,CASSLEGAGGTYNEQFF,TGCGCCAGCAGCTTGGAGGGAGCGGGGGGCACTTACAATGAGCAGTTCTTC
TRBJ2-4,-,TRBD2,TRBV13,CASSFLAGARKNIQYF,TGTGCCAGCAGCTTTCTAGCGGGAGCACGTAAAAACATTCAGTACTTC
TRBJ2-7,-,TRBD1,TRBV12-5,CASGSGTGGREQYF,TGTGCTAGTGGTTCCGGGACAGGAGGACGCGAGCAGTACTTC
TRBJ2-2,-,-,TRBV29-1,CSVGSDRELFF,TGCAGTGTTGGTTCCGACAGGGAGCTGTTTTTT